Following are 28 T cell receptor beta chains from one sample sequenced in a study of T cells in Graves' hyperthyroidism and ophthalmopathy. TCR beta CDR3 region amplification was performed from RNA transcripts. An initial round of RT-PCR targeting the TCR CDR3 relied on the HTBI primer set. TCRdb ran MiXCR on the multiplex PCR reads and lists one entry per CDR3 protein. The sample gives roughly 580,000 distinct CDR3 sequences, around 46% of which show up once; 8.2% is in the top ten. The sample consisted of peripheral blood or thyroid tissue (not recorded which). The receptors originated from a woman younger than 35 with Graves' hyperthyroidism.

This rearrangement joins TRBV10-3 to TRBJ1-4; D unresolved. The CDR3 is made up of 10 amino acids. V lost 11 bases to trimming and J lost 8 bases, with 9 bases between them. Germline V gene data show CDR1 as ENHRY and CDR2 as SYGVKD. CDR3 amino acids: CASKDEKLFF. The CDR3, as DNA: TGTGCCTCAAAGGACGAAAAACTGTTTTTT.

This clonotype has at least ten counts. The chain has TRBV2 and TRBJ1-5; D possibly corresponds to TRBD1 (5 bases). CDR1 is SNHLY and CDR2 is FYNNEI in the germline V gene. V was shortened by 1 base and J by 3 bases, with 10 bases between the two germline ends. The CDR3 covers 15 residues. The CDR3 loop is CASSEGPGINQPQHF. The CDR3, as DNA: TGTGCCAGCAGTGAAGGGCCAGGGATCAATCAGCCCCAGCATTTT. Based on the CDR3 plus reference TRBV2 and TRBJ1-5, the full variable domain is EPEVTQTPSHQVTQMGQEVILRCVPISNHLYFYWYRQILGQKVEFLVSFYNNEISEKSEIFDDQFSVERPDGSNFTLKIRSTKLEDSAMYFCASSEGPGINQPQHFGDGTRLSIL.

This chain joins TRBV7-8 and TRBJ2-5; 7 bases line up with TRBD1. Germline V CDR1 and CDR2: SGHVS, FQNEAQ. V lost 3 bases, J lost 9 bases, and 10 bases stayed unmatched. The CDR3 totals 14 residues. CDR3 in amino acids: CASSFQGDNQPQYF. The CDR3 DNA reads TGTGCCAGCAGCTTCCAGGGGGACAATCAGCCCCAGTACTTC.

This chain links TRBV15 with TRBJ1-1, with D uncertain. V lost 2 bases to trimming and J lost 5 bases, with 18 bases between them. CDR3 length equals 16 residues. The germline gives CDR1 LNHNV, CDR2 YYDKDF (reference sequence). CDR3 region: CATSRPTGRNTTEAFF. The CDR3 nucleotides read TGTGCCACCAGCAGACCAACGGGCCGGAACACGACTGAAGCTTTCTTT.

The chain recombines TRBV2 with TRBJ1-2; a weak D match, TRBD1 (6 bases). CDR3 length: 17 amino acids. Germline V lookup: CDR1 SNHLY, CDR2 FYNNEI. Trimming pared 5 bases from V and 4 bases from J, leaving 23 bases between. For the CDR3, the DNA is TGTGCCAGCAGTCGGGATAAACCCCGGACAGCATCCTATGGCTACACCTTC. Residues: CASSRDKPRTASYGYTF.

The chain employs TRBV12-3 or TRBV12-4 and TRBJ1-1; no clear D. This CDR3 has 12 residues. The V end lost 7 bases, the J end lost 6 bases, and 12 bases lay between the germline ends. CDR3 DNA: TGTGCCAGCAAACTCCAGAATGCTGAAGCTTTCTTT. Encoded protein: CASKLQNAEAFF.

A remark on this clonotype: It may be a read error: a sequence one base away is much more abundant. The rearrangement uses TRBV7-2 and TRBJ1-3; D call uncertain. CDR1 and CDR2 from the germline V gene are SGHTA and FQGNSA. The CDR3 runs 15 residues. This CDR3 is CASTLGQVAGNTIYF. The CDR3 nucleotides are TGTGCCAGCACCTTAGGGCAGGTAGCTGGAAACACCATATATTTT.

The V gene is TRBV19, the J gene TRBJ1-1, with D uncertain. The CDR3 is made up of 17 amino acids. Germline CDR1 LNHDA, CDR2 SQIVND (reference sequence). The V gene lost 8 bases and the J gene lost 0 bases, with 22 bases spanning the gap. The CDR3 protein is CASAVGGQLLMNTEAFF. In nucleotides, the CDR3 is TGTGCCAGTGCCGTCGGTGGGCAGCTACTAATGAACACTGAAGCTTTCTTT.

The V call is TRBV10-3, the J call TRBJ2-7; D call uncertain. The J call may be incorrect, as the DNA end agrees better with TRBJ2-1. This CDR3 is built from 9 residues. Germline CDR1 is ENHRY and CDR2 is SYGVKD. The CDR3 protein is CAIGKEQFF. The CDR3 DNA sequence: TGTGCCATCGGTAAAGAGCAGTTCTTC.

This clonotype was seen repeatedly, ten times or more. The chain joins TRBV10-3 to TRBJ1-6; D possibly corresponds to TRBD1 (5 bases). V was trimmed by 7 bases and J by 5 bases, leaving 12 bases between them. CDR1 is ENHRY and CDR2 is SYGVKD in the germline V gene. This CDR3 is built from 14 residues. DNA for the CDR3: TGTGCCATCAATCCCGCAGGGAATAATTCACCCCTCCACTTT. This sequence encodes CAINPAGNNSPLHF.

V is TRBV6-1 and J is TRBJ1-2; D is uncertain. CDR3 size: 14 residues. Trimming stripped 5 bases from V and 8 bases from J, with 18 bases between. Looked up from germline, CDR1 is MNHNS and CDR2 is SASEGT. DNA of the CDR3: TGTGCCAGCAGTTACTCGGTTACGGTGGAAGGCTACACCTTC. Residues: CASSYSVTVEGYTF.

CDR3 coding DNA: TGCAGTGCTAGCTCCGGGACGGGTAACTATGGCTACACCTTC. Translated, it gives CSASSGTGNYGYTF. This rearrangement joins TRBV20-1 to TRBJ1-2; tentatively, D is TRBD1 (5 bases). Trimming took off 3 bases at V and 1 base at J, with 12 bases between the two ends. The CDR3 is made up of 14 amino acids. Per the germline V gene, CDR1 is DFQATT and CDR2 is SNEGSKA (reference sequence).

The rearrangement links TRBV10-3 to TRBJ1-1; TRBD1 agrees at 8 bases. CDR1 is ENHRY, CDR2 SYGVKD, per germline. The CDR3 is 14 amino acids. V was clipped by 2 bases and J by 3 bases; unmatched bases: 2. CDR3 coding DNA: TGTGCCATCAGTGAGCCACAGGGGGACACTGAAGCTTTCTTT. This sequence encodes CAISEPQGDTEAFF.

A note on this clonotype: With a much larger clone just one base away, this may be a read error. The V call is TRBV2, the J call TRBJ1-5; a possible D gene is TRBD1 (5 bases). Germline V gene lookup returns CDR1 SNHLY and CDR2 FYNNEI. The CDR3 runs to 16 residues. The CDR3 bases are TGTGCCAGCAGTCACGGGGCACGGAATAGCAATCAGCCCCGGCATTTT. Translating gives CASSHGARNSNQPRHF.

CDR3 sequence reads: CASSRGHAWGGNTEAFF. CDR3 nucleotides: TGTGCCAGTAGTAGGGGCCATGCATGGGGGGGCAACACTGAAGCTTTCTTT. This rearrangement joins TRBV25-1 to TRBJ1-1; tentative D call: TRBD1 (6 bases). The CDR3 has 17 residues. Trimming shortened V by 9 bases and J by 2 bases, and 25 bases separated the two germline ends. Germline CDR1 is MGHDK and CDR2 is SYGVNS.

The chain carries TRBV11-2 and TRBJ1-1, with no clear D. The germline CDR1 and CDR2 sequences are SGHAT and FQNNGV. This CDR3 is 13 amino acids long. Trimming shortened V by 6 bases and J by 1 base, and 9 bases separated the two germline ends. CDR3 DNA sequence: TGTGCCAGCAGAGGGTTGGAGAACACTGAAGCTTTCTTT. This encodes CASRGLENTEAFF.

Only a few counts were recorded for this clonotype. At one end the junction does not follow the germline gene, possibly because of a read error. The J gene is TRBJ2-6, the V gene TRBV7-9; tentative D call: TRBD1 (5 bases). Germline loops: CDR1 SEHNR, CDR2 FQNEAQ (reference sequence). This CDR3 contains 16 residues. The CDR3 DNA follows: TGCGCCAGCAGCCGATCACAAGGGGCTGGGGCCAACGTCCTGACTTTC. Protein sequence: CASSRSQGAGANVLTF.

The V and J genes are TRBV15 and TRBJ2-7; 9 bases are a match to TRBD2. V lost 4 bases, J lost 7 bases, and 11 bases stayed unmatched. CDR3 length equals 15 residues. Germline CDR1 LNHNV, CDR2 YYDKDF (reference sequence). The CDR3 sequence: CATSNLAGGAVEQYF. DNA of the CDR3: TGTGCCACCAGCAACTTGGCGGGAGGGGCCGTTGAGCAGTACTTC.

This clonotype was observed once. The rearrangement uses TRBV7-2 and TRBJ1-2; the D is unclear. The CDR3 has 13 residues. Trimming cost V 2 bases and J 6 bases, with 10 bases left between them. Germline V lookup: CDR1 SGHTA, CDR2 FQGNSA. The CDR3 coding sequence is TGTGCCAGCAGCTTAAATGGAGGTGATGGCTACACCTTC. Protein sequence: CASSLNGGDGYTF.

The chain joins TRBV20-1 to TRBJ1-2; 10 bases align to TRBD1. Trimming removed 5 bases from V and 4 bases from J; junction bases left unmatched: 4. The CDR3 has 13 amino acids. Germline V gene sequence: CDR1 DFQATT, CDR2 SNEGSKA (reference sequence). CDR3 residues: CSASTGGSYGYTF. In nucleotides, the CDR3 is TGCAGTGCTTCGACAGGGGGCTCCTATGGCTACACCTTC.

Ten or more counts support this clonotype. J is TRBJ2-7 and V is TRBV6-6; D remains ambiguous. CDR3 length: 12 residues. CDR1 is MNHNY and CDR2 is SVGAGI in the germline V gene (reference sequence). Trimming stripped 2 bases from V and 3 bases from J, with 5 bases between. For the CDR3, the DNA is TGTGCCAGCAGTTACCGCAGCTACGAGCAGTACTTC. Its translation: CASSYRSYEQYF.

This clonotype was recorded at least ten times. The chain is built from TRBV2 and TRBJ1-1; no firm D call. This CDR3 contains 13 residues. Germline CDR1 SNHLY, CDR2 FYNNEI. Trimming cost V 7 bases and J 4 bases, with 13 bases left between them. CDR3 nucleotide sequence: TGTGCCAGCAATTCACTCTCAGGCACTGAAGCTTTCTTT. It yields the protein CASNSLSGTEAFF.

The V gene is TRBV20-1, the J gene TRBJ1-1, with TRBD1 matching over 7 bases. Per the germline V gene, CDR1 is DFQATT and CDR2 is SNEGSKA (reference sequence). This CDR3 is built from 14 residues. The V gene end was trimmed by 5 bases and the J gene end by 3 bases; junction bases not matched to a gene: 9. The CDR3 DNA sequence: TGCAGTGCTGATAACAGGGGCATTGACACTGAAGCTTTCTTT. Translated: CSADNRGIDTEAFF.

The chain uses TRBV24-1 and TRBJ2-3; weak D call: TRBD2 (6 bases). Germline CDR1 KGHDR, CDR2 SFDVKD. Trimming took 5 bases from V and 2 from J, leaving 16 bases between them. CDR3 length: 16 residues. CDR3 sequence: CATSALGGPSTDTQYF. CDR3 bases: TGTGCCACCAGTGCCCTCGGGGGACCCTCCACAGATACGCAGTATTTT.

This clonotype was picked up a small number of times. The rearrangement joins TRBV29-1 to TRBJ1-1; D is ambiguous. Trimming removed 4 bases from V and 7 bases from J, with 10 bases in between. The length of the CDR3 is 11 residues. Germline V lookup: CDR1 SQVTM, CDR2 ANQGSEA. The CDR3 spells CSVVRYNEAFF. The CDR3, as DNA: TGCAGCGTTGTTAGGTACAATGAAGCTTTCTTT.

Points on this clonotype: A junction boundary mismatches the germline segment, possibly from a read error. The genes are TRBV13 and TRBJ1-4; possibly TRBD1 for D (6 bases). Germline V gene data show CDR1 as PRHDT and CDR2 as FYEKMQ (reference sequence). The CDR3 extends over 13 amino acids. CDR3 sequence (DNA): TGTGCCAGCAGCCGAAGACAGGATGTTAAACTGTCTTTT. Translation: CASSRRQDVKLSF.

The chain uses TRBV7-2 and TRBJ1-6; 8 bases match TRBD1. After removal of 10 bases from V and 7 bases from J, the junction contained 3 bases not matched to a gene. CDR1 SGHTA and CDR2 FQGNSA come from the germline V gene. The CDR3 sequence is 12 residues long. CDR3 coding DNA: TGTGCCATAGGACAGGGAAATTCACCCCTCCACTTT. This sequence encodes CAIGQGNSPLHF.

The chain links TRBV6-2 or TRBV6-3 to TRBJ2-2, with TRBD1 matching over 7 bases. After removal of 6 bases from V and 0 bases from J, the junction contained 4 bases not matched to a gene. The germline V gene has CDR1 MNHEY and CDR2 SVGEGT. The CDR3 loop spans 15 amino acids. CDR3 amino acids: CASRTGKANTGELFF. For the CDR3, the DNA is TGTGCCAGCAGGACAGGGAAGGCGAACACCGGGGAGCTGTTTTTT.